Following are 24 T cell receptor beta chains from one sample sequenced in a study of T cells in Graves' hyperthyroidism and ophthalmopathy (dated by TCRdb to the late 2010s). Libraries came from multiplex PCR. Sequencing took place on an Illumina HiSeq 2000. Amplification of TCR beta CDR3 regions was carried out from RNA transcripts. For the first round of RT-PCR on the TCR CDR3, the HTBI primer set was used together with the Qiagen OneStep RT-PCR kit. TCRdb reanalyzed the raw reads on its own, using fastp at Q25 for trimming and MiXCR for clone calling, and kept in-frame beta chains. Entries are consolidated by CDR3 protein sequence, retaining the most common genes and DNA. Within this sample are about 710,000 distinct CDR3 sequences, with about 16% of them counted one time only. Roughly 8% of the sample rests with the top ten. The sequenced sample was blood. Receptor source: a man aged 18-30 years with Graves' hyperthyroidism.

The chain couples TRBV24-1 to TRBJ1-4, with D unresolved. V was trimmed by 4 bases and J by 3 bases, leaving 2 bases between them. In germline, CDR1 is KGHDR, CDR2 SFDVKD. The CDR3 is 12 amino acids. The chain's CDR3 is CATSEANEKLFF. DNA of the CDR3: TGTGCCACCAGTGAAGCTAATGAAAAACTGTTTTTT.

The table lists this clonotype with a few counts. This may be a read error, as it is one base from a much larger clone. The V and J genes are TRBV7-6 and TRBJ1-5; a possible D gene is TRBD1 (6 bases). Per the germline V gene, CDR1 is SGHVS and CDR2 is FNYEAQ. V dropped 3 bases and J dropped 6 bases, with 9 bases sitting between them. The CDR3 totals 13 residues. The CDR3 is CASSFSRGQPQHF. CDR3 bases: TGTGCCAGCAGCTTTTCCAGGGGTCAGCCCCAGCATTTT.

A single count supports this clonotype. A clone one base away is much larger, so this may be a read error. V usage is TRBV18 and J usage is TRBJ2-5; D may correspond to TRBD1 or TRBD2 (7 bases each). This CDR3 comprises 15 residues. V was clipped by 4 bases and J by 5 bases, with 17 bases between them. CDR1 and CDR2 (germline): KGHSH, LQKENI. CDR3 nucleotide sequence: TGTGCCAGCTCACGCTCCCAGGGGGGGCCGGAGACCCAGTACTTC. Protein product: CASSRSQGGPETQYF.

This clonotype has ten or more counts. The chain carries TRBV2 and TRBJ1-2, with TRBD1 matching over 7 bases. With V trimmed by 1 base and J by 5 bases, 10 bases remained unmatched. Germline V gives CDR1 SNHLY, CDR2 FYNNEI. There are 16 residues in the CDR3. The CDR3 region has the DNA TGTGCCAGCAGTGAAGGGACAGGTCTCACGGGGTATGGCTACACCTTC. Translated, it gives CASSEGTGLTGYGYTF.

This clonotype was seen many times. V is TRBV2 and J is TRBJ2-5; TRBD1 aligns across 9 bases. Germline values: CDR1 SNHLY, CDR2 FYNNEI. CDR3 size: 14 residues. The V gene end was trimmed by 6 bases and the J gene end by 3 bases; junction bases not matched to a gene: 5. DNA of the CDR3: TGTGCCAGCAGGCGGGACAGGGATGAAGAGACCCAGTACTTC. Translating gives CASRRDRDEETQYF.

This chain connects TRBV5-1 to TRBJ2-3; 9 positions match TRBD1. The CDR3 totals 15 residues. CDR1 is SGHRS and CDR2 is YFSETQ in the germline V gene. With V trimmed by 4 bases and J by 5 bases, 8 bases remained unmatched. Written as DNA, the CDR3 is TGCGCCAGCAGCGGATGGGACAGGGATATAGATACGCAGTATTTT. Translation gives CASSGWDRDIDTQYF.

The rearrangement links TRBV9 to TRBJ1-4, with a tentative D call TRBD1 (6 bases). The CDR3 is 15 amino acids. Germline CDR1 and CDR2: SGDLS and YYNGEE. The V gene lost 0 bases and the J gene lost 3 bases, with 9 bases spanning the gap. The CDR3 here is CASSVGQASNEKLFF. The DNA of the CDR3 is TGTGCCAGCAGCGTAGGACAGGCTTCTAATGAAAAACTGTTTTTT.

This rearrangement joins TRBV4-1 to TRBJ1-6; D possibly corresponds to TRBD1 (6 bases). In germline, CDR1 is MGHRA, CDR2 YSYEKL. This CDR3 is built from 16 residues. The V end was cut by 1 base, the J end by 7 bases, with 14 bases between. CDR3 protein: CASSQGSGARNSPLHF. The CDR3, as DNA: TGCGCCAGCAGCCAAGGGTCGGGGGCGAGAAATTCACCCCTCCACTTT.

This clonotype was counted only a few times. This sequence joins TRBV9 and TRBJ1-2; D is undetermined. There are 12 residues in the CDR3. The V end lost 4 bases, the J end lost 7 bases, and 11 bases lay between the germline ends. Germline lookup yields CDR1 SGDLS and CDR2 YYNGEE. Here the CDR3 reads CASSPLTSGYTF. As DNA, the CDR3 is TGTGCCAGCAGCCCCCTGACGTCTGGCTACACCTTC. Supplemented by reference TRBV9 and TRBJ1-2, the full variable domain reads DSGVTQTPKHLITATGQRVTLRCSPRSGDLSVYWYQQSLDQGLQFLIQYYNGEERAKGNILERFSAQQFPDLHSELNLSSLELGDSALYFCASSPLTSGYTFGSGTRLTVV.

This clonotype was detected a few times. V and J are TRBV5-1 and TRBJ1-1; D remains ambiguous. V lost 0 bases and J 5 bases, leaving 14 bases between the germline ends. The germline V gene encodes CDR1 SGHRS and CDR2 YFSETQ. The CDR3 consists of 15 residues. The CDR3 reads CASSLAAPGGTEAFF. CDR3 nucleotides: TGCGCCAGCAGCTTGGCGGCCCCCGGTGGAACTGAAGCTTTCTTT.

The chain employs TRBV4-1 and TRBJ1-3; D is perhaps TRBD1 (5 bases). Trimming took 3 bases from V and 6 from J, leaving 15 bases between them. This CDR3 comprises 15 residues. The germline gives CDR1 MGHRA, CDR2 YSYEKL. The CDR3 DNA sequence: TGCGCCAGCAGCCAGGGACGCGCTGTTTTAAACACCATATATTTT. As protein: CASSQGRAVLNTIYF.

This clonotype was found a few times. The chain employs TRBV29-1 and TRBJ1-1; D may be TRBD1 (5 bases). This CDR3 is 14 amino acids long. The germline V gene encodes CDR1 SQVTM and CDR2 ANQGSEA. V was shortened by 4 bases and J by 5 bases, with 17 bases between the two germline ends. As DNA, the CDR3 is TGCAGCGTTGGGGACGGCACCCGGCGGACTGAAGCTTTCTTT. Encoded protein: CSVGDGTRRTEAFF.

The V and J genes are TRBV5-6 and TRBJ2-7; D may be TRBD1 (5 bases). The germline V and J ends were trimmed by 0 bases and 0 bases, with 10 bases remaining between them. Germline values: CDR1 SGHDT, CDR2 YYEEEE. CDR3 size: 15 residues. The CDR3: CASSLGGSYSYEQYF. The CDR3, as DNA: TGTGCCAGCAGCTTGGGGGGCAGCTACTCCTACGAGCAGTACTTC.

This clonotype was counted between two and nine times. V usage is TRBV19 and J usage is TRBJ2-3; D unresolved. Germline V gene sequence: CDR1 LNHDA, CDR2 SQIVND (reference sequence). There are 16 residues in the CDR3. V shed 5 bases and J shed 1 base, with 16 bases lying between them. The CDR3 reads CASSPRTRTGTDTQYF. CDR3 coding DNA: TGTGCCAGTAGTCCTCGGACCAGGACCGGCACAGATACGCAGTATTTT.

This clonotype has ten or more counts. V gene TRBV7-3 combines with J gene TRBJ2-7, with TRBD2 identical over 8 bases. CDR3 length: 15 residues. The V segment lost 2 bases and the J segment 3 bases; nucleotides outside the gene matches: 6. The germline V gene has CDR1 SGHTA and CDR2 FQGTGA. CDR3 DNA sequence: TGTGCCAGCAGCTTAGCGGGAGGCCCGGGCTACGAGCAGTACTTC. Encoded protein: CASSLAGGPGYEQYF.

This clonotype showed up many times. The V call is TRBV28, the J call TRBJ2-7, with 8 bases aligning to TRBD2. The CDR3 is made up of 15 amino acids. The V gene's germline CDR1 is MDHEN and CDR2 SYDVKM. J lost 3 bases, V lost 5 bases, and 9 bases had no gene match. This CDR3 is CASSPPGGGLYEQYF. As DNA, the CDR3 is TGTGCCAGCAGTCCCCCCGGCGGGGGGCTCTACGAGCAGTACTTC.

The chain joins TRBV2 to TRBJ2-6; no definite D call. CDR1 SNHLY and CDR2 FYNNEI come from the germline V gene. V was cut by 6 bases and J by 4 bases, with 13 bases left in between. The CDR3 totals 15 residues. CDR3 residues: CASRLRDTGANVLTF. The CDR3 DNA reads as TGTGCCAGCAGACTAAGGGATACCGGGGCCAACGTCCTGACTTTC.

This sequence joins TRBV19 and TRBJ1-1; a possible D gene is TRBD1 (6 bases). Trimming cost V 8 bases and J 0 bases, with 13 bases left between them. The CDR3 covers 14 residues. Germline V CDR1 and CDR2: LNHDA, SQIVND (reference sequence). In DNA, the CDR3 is TGTGCCAGTGGGCGGGGGGCTATGAACACTGAAGCTTTCTTT. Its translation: CASGRGAMNTEAFF.

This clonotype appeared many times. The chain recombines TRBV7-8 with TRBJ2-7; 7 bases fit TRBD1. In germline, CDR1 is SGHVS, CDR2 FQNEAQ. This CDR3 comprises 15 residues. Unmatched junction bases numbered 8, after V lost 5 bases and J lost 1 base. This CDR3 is CASSVRDSESYEQYF. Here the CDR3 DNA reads TGTGCCAGCAGCGTACGGGACAGCGAATCCTACGAGCAGTACTTC. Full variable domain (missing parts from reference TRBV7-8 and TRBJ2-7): GAGVSQSPRYKVAKRGQDVALRCDPISGHVSLFWYQQALGQGPEFLTYFQNEAQLDKSGLPSDRFFAERPEGSVSTLKIQRTQQEDSAVYLCASSVRDSESYEQYFGPGTRLTVT.

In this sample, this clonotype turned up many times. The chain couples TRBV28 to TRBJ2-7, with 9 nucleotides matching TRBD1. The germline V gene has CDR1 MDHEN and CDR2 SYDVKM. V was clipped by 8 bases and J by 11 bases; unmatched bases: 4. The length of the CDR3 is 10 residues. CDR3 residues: CASGGTGKYF. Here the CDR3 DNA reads TGTGCCAGCGGCGGGACAGGGAAGTACTTC.

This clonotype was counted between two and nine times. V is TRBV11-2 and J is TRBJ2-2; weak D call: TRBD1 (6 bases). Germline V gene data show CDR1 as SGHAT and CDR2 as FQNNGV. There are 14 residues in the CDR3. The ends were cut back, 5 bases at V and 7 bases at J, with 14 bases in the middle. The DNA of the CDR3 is TGTGCCAGCAGCCTGGGGACACGGGTCGGGGAGCTGTTTTTT. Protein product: CASSLGTRVGELFF.

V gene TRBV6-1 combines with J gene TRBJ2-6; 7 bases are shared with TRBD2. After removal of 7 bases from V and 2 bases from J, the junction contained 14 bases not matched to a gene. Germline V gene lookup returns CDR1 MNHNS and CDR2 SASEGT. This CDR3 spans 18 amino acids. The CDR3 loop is CASTALGGSEAGANVLTF. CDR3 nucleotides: TGTGCCAGCACCGCGTTGGGCGGGAGCGAAGCTGGGGCCAACGTCCTGACTTTC.

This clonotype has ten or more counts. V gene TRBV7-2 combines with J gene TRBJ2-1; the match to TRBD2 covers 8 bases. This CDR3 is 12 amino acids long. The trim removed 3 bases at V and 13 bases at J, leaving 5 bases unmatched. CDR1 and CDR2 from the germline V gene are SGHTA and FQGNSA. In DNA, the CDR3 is TGTGCCAGCAGCTTGCCGGGAGGGGTCCAGTTCTTC. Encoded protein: CASSLPGGVQFF.

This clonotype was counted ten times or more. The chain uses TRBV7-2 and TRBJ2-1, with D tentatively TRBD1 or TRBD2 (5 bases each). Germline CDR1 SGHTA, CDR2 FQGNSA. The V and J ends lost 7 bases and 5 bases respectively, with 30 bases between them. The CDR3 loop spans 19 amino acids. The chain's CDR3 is CASNPNIWGSRIKNNEQFF. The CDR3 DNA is TGTGCCAGCAACCCAAATATCTGGGGGTCGCGGATTAAAAACAATGAGCAGTTCTTC.